This T cell receptor (beta chain) was captured by sequencing in a study of beta chain features in type 1 diabetes. Turning to the study itself: In age, gender and cell yields, patients were similar to healthy donors.

Since all of the isolated RNA was reverse transcribed, expressed TCRB transcripts were what got sequenced. Here immunoSEQ multiplex PCR was the method, and the copy in TCRdb shows in-frame clones only, minus some. The data hold more than 550,000 clones, with over 12% observed a single time. The authors obtained over 95% purity in all sorted populations. Findings and limits, study-wide: Naive, central memory and Treg TCRB repertoires seemed to resemble each other more closely in patients than they did in healthy donors. Researchers cautioned that cDNA sequencing could over-represent cells with high TCR expression. Shortening that was moderate but significant affected the TCRB CDR3s of Type 1 diabetes patients in all four CD4+ subsets.

With regard to this clone: What it binds is not known.

This CDR3 spans 13 amino acids. With V trimmed by 4 bases and J by 5 bases, 5 bases remained unmatched. CDR1 and CDR2 from the germline V gene are SGHRS and YFSETQ. This chain connects TRBV5-1 to TRBJ2-5; 7 nucleotides line up with TRBD1. The receptor was derived from a man aged 18-30 years with type 1 diabetes. Sequenced material: naive CD4+ T cells from blood. In DNA form, the CDR3 reads TGCGCCAGCAGCCAACGACAGGGTGAGACCCAGTACTTC. It encodes CASSQRQGETQYF.